The 24 T cell receptor beta chains given below trace back to one sample, sequenced in a study of regulatory T cells in long-lasting Graves disease listed by TCRdb under 2021. To prepare the library, multiplex PCR was applied. The data were produced on an Illumina HiSeq 4000. To build TCR beta libraries, CDR3 regions were amplified by Arm-PCR using iRepertoire HTBI primers. Using fastp at Q25 and MiXCR, TCRdb reprocessed the public reads and kept productive beta chains. Rows matching on CDR3 protein sequence are summarized as one entry with the most common DNA and genes. This sample comprises about 620,000 distinct CDR3 sequences, 16% of them detected only once. The ten top clones hold more than 15% of the sample. Taken with the paper, the label for time point translates to: newly diagnosed GD, antithyroid drugs for less than 3 months. RNA was extracted from PBMCs in TRIzol for both TCR sequencing and RNA sequencing.

This same sample was also taken into another study, of T cells in Graves' hyperthyroidism and ophthalmopathy.

Sequenced here: peripheral blood mononuclear cells (PBMCs), sampled at new diagnosis, from a patient treated with antithyroid drugs. These receptors were obtained from a woman aged 25 to 39 with Graves disease. Donor details come from another sample of the same person, matched by shared clones.

The chain joins TRBV24-1 to TRBJ2-3; D is unresolved. CDR1 and CDR2 from the germline V gene are KGHDR and SFDVKD. The CDR3 runs 13 residues. V was shortened by 5 bases and J by 5 bases, with 10 bases between the two germline ends. CDR3 amino acids: CATSGIEEDTQYF. For the CDR3, the DNA is TGTGCCACCAGTGGAATTGAAGAAGATACGCAGTATTTT.

This clonotype was seen many times. This sequence joins TRBV10-3 and TRBJ1-1; TRBD1 is a possible D gene (5 bases). Trimming shortened V by 0 bases and J by 1 base, and 6 bases separated the two germline ends. Germline loops: CDR1 ENHRY, CDR2 SYGVKD. The CDR3 is made up of 14 amino acids. DNA for the CDR3: TGTGCCATCAGTGAGTCGGGGCGGAACACTGAAGCTTTCTTT. Translated: CAISESGRNTEAFF.

As concerns this clonotype: The junction shows a germline mismatch at one end, possibly a read error. This chain links TRBV7-7 with TRBJ2-5; perhaps D is TRBD1 or TRBD2 (5 bases each). Germline-derived CDR1 and CDR2 are SSHAT and FNYEAQ (reference sequence). This CDR3 contains 17 residues. CDR3 region: CASSLEGTPAGSETQYF. In nucleotides, the CDR3 is TGTGCTAGCAGCTTAGAAGGGACCCCGGCAGGGTCAGAGACCCAGTACTTC.

This clonotype was detected a few times. CDR3 DNA sequence: TGTGCCTGGATTGGTAACCAAGAGACCCAGTACTTC. This sequence encodes CAWIGNQETQYF. The gene calls are TRBV30 and TRBJ2-5, with D uncertain. This CDR3 comprises 12 residues. Germline V gene data show CDR1 as GTSNPN and CDR2 as SVGIG (reference sequence). With 4 bases removed from V and 0 bases from J, the gap between germline ends came to 6 bases.

V is TRBV18 and J is TRBJ1-1; 7 nucleotides agree with TRBD1. CDR3 length: 15 residues. The junction had 8 bases not matched to a gene; V was cut back by 4 bases and J by 3 bases. Germline CDR1 KGHSH, CDR2 LQKENI. CDR3 protein: CASSQQGWVDTEAFF. In DNA, the CDR3 is TGTGCCAGCTCACAACAGGGGTGGGTAGACACTGAAGCTTTCTTT.

The chain joins TRBV18 to TRBJ1-5, with D possibly being TRBD1 (6 bases). Trimming took 2 bases from V and 3 from J, leaving 8 bases between them. This CDR3 comprises 14 residues. Germline V gene lookup returns CDR1 KGHSH and CDR2 LQKENI. Written as DNA, the CDR3 is TGTGCCAGCTCACCAGCAGGGGCCAATCAGCCCCAGCATTTT. As protein: CASSPAGANQPQHF.

This clonotype showed up just a few times. J is TRBJ2-7 and V is TRBV30; 8 positions agree with TRBD1. The CDR3 sequence is 14 residues long. After removal of 3 bases from V and 3 bases from J, the junction contained 7 bases not matched to a gene. From germline, CDR1 is GTSNPN and CDR2 SVGIG (reference sequence). CDR3 amino acids: CAWSRQGYDYEQYF. The CDR3 nucleotides read TGTGCCTGGAGCAGACAGGGGTATGACTACGAGCAGTACTTC.

This clonotype was counted at least ten times. The chain joins TRBV9 to TRBJ1-1; 7 positions agree with TRBD1. The CDR3 covers 12 residues. Germline V CDR1 and CDR2: SGDLS, YYNGEE. V shed 5 bases, J shed 7 bases, and the junction held 5 bases outside the gene matches. The CDR3 reads CASSSNRGEAFF. The CDR3 region has the DNA TGTGCCAGCAGTTCCAACAGGGGTGAAGCTTTCTTT. The full variable domain, its missing parts supplied by reference TRBV9 and TRBJ1-1, is DSGVTQTPKHLITATGQRVTLRCSPRSGDLSVYWYQQSLDQGLQFLIQYYNGEERAKGNILERFSAQQFPDLHSELNLSSLELGDSALYFCASSSNRGEAFFGQGTRLTVV.

In its sample, this clonotype was seen many times. The genes are TRBV27 and TRBJ2-7; TRBD1 matches at 8 bases. The germline CDR1 and CDR2 sequences are MNHEY and SMNVEV (reference sequence). The CDR3 has 14 residues. V was clipped by 4 bases and J by 1 base; unmatched bases: 3. In DNA, the CDR3 is TGTGCCAGCAGTTACCGGGACAGGTCCTACGAGCAGTACTTC. Its translation: CASSYRDRSYEQYF.

This clonotype has at least ten counts. The V gene is TRBV11-2, the J gene TRBJ1-1; D is undetermined. CDR3 length: 13 amino acids. V was cut by 4 bases and J by 5 bases, with 11 bases left in between. Germline loops: CDR1 SGHAT, CDR2 FQNNGV. The CDR3: CASSSPPETEAFF. DNA for the CDR3: TGTGCCAGCAGCTCCCCCCCCGAAACTGAAGCTTTCTTT.

Ten or more counts support this clonotype. The chain carries TRBV12-3 or TRBV12-4 and TRBJ2-3; TRBD2 aligns across 11 bases. Trimming at V came to 8 bases and at J to 3 bases, leaving 7 bases not matched to a gene. CDR3 size: 15 residues. CDR3 in amino acids: CASRPIAGGTDTQYF. The CDR3 DNA reads as TGTGCCAGCCGACCGATAGCGGGAGGGACAGATACGCAGTATTTT.

V usage is TRBV5-1 and J usage is TRBJ2-7; D not certain. The CDR3 spans 13 residues. CDR1 and CDR2 (germline): SGHRS, YFSETQ. V was clipped by 4 bases and J by 6 bases, with 14 bases between them. The CDR3 loop is CASSTTPSSEQYF. The CDR3, as DNA: TGCGCCAGCAGCACGACCCCTTCGAGCGAGCAGTACTTC.

This chain uses TRBV6-1 with TRBJ2-7; D is perhaps TRBD1 (6 bases). The CDR3 runs to 15 residues. The V gene's germline CDR1 is MNHNS and CDR2 SASEGT. V lost 5 bases and J 0 bases, leaving 14 bases between the germline ends. The CDR3 bases are TGTGCCAGCAGTAAACAGGGATCCCGCTCCTACGAGCAGTACTTC. It encodes CASSKQGSRSYEQYF.

The chain uses TRBV7-9 and TRBJ2-5, with 8 bases matching TRBD2. The CDR3 runs to 17 residues. V gave up 1 base and J gave up 0 bases; unmatched junction bases: 7. Germline assignment: CDR1 SEHNR and CDR2 FQNEAQ (reference sequence). CDR3 coding DNA: TGTGCCAGCAGCTTAGATTCACTAGCGGCTTACCAAGAGACCCAGTACTTC. It codes for CASSLDSLAAYQETQYF.

This clonotype has a handful of counts. The rearrangement joins TRBV14 to TRBJ2-2; TRBD2 agrees at 7 bases. Germline V gives CDR1 SGHDN, CDR2 FVKESK. V lost 2 bases to trimming and J lost 0 bases; unmatched junction nucleotides: 6. The length of the CDR3 is 17 residues. The CDR3 here is CASSQFRGGTNTGELFF. In DNA form, the CDR3 reads TGTGCCAGCAGCCAATTTAGGGGAGGGACGAACACCGGGGAGCTGTTTTTT.

This clonotype has only a few counts. The chain combines TRBV20-1 with TRBJ1-5, with TRBD1 identical over 9 bases. Germline V gene data show CDR1 as DFQATT and CDR2 as SNEGSKA (reference sequence). With V trimmed by 1 base and J by 9 bases, 13 bases remained unmatched. This CDR3 comprises 16 residues. CDR3 protein: CSARVRDREPAGPQHF. The CDR3, as DNA: TGCAGTGCTAGAGTAAGGGACAGGGAGCCCGCGGGGCCCCAGCATTTT.

This clonotype was counted a few times. The chain couples TRBV14 to TRBJ1-2; 9 positions agree with TRBD1. Germline CDR1 reads SGHDN; CDR2 reads FVKESK. The CDR3 consists of 16 residues. With 3 bases clipped from V and 1 base from J, the junction kept 6 bases outside the gene matches. CDR3 protein: CASSQTGTGLNYGYTF. CDR3 coding DNA: TGTGCCAGCAGCCAGACCGGGACAGGGCTTAACTATGGCTACACCTTC.

This clonotype was counted ten times or more. The gene calls are TRBV6-5 and TRBJ2-7, with 8 bases identical to TRBD2. The CDR3 totals 14 residues. V was pared by 4 bases and J by 3 bases, with 5 bases of the junction left unmatched. Germline loops: CDR1 MNHEY, CDR2 SVGAGI. This CDR3 reads CASSSGREIYEQYF. For the CDR3, the DNA is TGTGCCAGCAGTTCCGGGAGGGAAATCTACGAGCAGTACTTC.

About this clonotype itself: A much larger clone lies one base from this, so it may be a read error. The gene calls are TRBV7-6 and TRBJ1-2, with TRBD1 matching over 10 bases. The V gene's germline CDR1 is SGHVS and CDR2 FNYEAQ. This CDR3 is 15 amino acids long. CDR3 in amino acids: CASSAPGQGIYGYAF. The CDR3 DNA reads TGTGCCAGCAGCGCTCCGGGACAGGGGATCTATGGCTACGCCTTC.

The sample holds a few counts of this clonotype. The chain combines TRBV11-3 with TRBJ2-1; 7 nucleotides match TRBD2. The CDR3 consists of 16 residues. Germline CDR1 reads SGHNT; CDR2 reads YENEEA. The V and J ends lost 5 bases and 8 bases, in that order; junction bases with no gene match: 15. The CDR3 reads CASSPAVAGVVDEQFF. In nucleotides, the CDR3 is TGTGCCAGCAGCCCAGCAGTGGCGGGAGTGGTCGATGAGCAGTTCTTC.

This clonotype was seen ten or more times. The CDR3 region is CASAQGERALHF. Written as DNA, the CDR3 is TGTGCCAGCGCGCAGGGGGAAAGGGCGCTCCACTTT. This chain links TRBV28 with TRBJ1-6; 7 bases are shared with TRBD1. J gave up 16 bases and V 8 bases, and 11 bases lay outside the gene matches. The CDR3 sequence is 12 residues long. Germline assignment: CDR1 MDHEN and CDR2 SYDVKM.

V gene TRBV27 combines with J gene TRBJ2-3, with 11 nucleotides matching TRBD2. The CDR3 is 15 residues long. Trimming at V came to 6 bases and at J to 4 bases, leaving 6 bases not matched to a gene. Looked up from germline, CDR1 is MNHEY and CDR2 is SMNVEV (reference sequence). The CDR3 loop is CASSPTSGVPDTQYF. The CDR3 nucleotides read TGTGCCAGCAGCCCGACTAGCGGGGTCCCAGATACGCAGTATTTT.

This clonotype was counted only a few times. The rearrangement links TRBV19 to TRBJ1-5; D gene ambiguous. Germline values: CDR1 LNHDA, CDR2 SQIVND (reference sequence). V was trimmed by 5 bases and J by 10 bases, leaving 21 bases between them. This CDR3 is built from 15 residues. CDR3 residues: CASSSAVEVLGPQHF. The CDR3 DNA reads TGTGCCAGTAGTTCGGCCGTGGAGGTCCTTGGCCCCCAGCATTTT. Full variable domain (remainder filled in from reference TRBV19 and TRBJ1-5): DGGITQSPKYLFRKEGQNVTLSCEQNLNHDAMYWYRQDPGQGLRLIYYSQIVNDFQKGDIAEGYSVSREKKESFPLTVTSAQKNPTAFYLCASSSAVEVLGPQHFGDGTRLSIL.

Concerning this clonotype: No conserved phenylalanine or tryptophan is present at the end of the CDR3, so a read error is the likely explanation. V usage is TRBV7-9 and J usage is TRBJ2-7, with a tentative D call TRBD1 (6 bases). The CDR3 spans 14 residues. CDR1 and CDR2 (germline): SEHNR, FQNEAQ (reference sequence). V dropped 3 bases and J dropped 7 bases, with 16 bases sitting between them. CDR3 sequence (DNA): TGTGCCAGCAGCTTCCCGGGACATGGGTCGGAGCAGTACCTC. Translating it yields CASSFPGHGSEQYL.